This entry features one TCR beta chain sequence. Its antigen is currently unknown. This sample was included in a study of identical twins. In TCRdb, the 5' RACE reads were re-called with MiXCR into one record per CDR3 protein. The top ten hold less than 15% of the sample, which has about 720,000 distinct CDR3 sequences, 15% to 20% seen once. V lost 5 bases, J lost 2 bases, and 9 bases stayed unmatched. CDR1 and CDR2 (germline): SGHTA, FQGTGA. The CDR3 has 15 amino acids. Study-wide results and caveats: The abundant beta clonotypes from cord blood had fewer insertions, and memory repertoires had none of this.

The same data also went into a second study, on T cells expressing NK-cell markers.

The V call is TRBV7-3, the J call TRBJ2-7; 7 bases agree with TRBD1. The TCR was taken from a woman younger than 30 in good health. Sequencing was carried out using PBMCs. In DNA, the CDR3 is TGTGCCAGCAGCCCGAGCCCAGGGGGAACCTACGAGCAGTACTTC. It is translated as CASSPSPGGTYEQYF.